This TCR beta chain was sequenced for a study of blood T cell repertoires in COVID-19. Across the study: Spain, Italy and the United States supplied samples that represented acute and convalescent COVID-19.

CDR1 and CDR2 from the germline V gene are SQVTM and ANQGSEA. The CDR3 covers 15 residues. J gave up 1 base and V 4 bases, and 6 bases lay outside the gene matches. The method was immunoSEQ multiplex PCR; TCRdb's version includes in-frame clones alone and lacks a portion of them. The profile covers about 120,000 clones, with around nine tenths appearing a single time and approximately 4.7% taken by the ten largest. The sequencing sample was made of peripheral blood. The origin of this receptor is a man in his forties with acute or convalescent COVID-19. The genes are TRBV29-1 and TRBJ2-2, with TRBD2 matching over 7 bases. CDR3 nucleotide sequence: TGCAGCGTTGTTTTGGCTAGCGGGAACACCGGGGAGCTGTTTTTT. Amino acids: CSVVLASGNTGELFF.